The clone carrying this T cell receptor beta chain was seen a few times. What it binds is not known. These data originate in a study of beta chain features in type 1 diabetes. Study-wide background: On cell yields, gender and age, patients and healthy donors were similar. Taken together, all samples contributed 107,917,701 examined sorted cells. Study-level points and caveats: TCRB CDR3s were moderately but significantly shorter in Type 1 diabetes patients in all four CD4+ subsets.

Trimming took 10 bases from V and 3 from J; bases not matched to a gene: 6. Germline CDR1 ENHRY, CDR2 SYGVKD. CDR3 length equals 13 residues. TCRB transcripts that were expressed got sequenced, as all of the isolated RNA had been reverse transcribed. Naive, central memory and regulatory T cell samples yielded around 3.4 million reads on average. Only in-frame clones appear in the TCRdb table, and some are missing; sequencing was by immunoSEQ multiplex PCR. This sample has fewer than 550,000 clones, with about 10% found just once. The clonotype comes from a woman aged 18-29 years in good health. The chain uses TRBV10-3 and TRBJ2-5; TRBD1 agrees at 9 bases. The material sequenced was naive CD4+ T cells from blood. The CDR3 DNA reads TGTGCCACCCAACAGGGGGCGGAAGAGACCCAGTACTTC. Translating it yields CATQQGAEETQYF.